The 9 T cell receptor beta chains in this list originate from one sample, sequenced in a study of lung T cells in sarcoidosis with Löfgren's syndrome. Each CDR3 protein is one row after TCRdb ran MiXCR on the reads. This sample has about 20,000 distinct CDR3 sequences, with roughly a fifth found just once. Sequencing used CD4+ T cells from PBMCs. The receptors were gathered from a human donor with sarcoidosis (Löfgren's syndrome or another form), or a control subject (not recorded which).

This clonotype was seen repeatedly, ten times or more. The J gene is TRBJ2-1, the V gene TRBV12-3 or TRBV12-4; D not certain. The CDR3 length is 13 residues. V lost 3 bases and J lost 5, with 8 bases in between. The chain's CDR3 is CASSFIRNNEQFF. Written as DNA, the CDR3 is TGTGCCAGCAGTTTTATACGGAACAATGAGCAGTTCTTC.

There are many counts of this clonotype. The gene calls are TRBV7-9 and TRBJ1-1, with 8 bases that match TRBD1. Germline-derived CDR1 and CDR2 are SEHNR and FQNEAQ (reference sequence). The trim removed 0 bases at V and 6 bases at J, leaving 12 bases unmatched. This CDR3 contains 17 residues. The CDR3 DNA reads as TGTGCCAGCAGCTTAGCCTGGACAGGGACCTCCCCCTCTGAAGCTTTCTTT. It translates to CASSLAWTGTSPSEAFF.

Ten or more counts support this clonotype. V usage is TRBV6-1 and J usage is TRBJ1-5; D unclear. The CDR3 runs to 15 residues. The V and J ends lost 5 bases and 6 bases respectively, with 17 bases between them. Germline CDR1 reads MNHNS; CDR2 reads SASEGT. CDR3 coding DNA: TGTGCCAGCAGTTTCCAAAATCTGGTGGCTCAGCCCCAGCATTTT. Protein sequence: CASSFQNLVAQPQHF.

On this clonotype: At one end the junction does not follow the germline gene, possibly because of a read error. The V gene is TRBV10-3, the J gene TRBJ1-1, with unresolved D. Looked up from germline, CDR1 is ENHRY and CDR2 is SYGVKD. This CDR3 region has 15 residues. The CDR3 protein is CAIGESGRMNTEAFF. CDR3 nucleotide sequence: TGTGCCATCGGTGAGTCAGGACGGATGAACACTGAAGCTTTCTTT.

The chain couples TRBV12-3 or TRBV12-4 to TRBJ2-5, with TRBD1 identical over 7 bases. Germline trimming cut 6 bases from V and 6 bases from J; bases unmatched to any gene: 10. The CDR3 is 14 residues long. The CDR3 DNA reads as TGTGCCAGCAGACCGGGACAGTACGGAAAGACCCAGTACTTC. Amino acids: CASRPGQYGKTQYF.

This clonotype is deemed medium-sized. The chain couples TRBV28 to TRBJ1-2, with no clear D. The CDR3 extends over 13 amino acids. Germline V gene data show CDR1 as MDHEN and CDR2 as SYDVKM. V dropped 5 bases and J dropped 3 bases, with 10 bases sitting between them. CDR3 in amino acids: CASSPTVYYGYTF. DNA of the CDR3: TGTGCCAGCAGTCCAACAGTTTACTATGGCTACACCTTC.

Notes on this clonotype: A much bigger clone sits one base away, suggesting this may be a read error. The genes are TRBV6-1 and TRBJ1-4, with TRBD1 matching over 10 bases. The junction had 10 bases not matched to a gene; V was cut back by 5 bases and J by 7 bases. The germline CDR1 and CDR2 sequences are MNHNS and SASEGT. CDR3 length equals 16 residues. CDR3 DNA: TGTGCCAGCAGTCCCCGGACAGGGGGAGCTAGTGAAAAACTGTTTTTT. This translates into CASSPRTGGASEKLFF.

This clonotype was seen at least ten times. This chain uses TRBV2 with TRBJ1-5; D gene ambiguous. V lost 7 bases to trimming and J lost 5 bases, with 12 bases between them. CDR3 size: 13 residues. Germline CDR1 is SNHLY and CDR2 is FYNNEI. As DNA, the CDR3 is TGTGCCAGCAACATGGGTGGGGATCAGCCCCAGCATTTT. This codes for CASNMGGDQPQHF.

In regard to this clonotype: This may stem from a read error, because a much larger clone lies one nucleotide away. The chain couples TRBV28 to TRBJ2-7; D is undetermined. The CDR3 consists of 11 residues. Germline lookup yields CDR1 MDHEN and CDR2 SYDVKM. The CDR3 coding sequence is TGTGCCAGCCTGGGGTCCTACGAGCGGTACTTC. This sequence encodes CASLGSYERYF.